This T cell receptor beta chain emerged from a study of shared clonotypes between healthy human individuals. Study information: Each donor had three CD4 naive, three CD4 memory, two CD8 naive and one CD8 memory plate.

Trimming cost V 8 bases and J 1 base; bases outside gene matches: 13. Germline-derived CDR1 and CDR2 are SGHVS and FQNEAQ. The CDR3 has 16 residues. For this clone: What it recognizes is unknown.

The study separated CD4+ cells into CD45RA+ naive and CD45RA-negative memory subsets. Points from the study as a whole: Across subsets, estimated richness was generally greater for naive than for memory populations. Represented diversity (both genetic and exposure-history) was limited by the small number of donors.

Here immunoSEQ multiplex PCR was the method, and the copy in TCRdb shows in-frame clones only, minus some. The sample holds about 2,500,000 clones, approximately 94% seen once. The origin of this receptor is a man in his late teens or twenties in good health. The source material was naive CD4+ T cells sorted from blood. Noted subset: CD45RA+ positively selected. The J gene is TRBJ2-5, the V gene TRBV7-8; TRBD1 agrees at 7 bases. This CDR3 is CASGTGQSGFQETQYF. CDR3 in DNA: TGTGCCAGCGGAACGGGACAGTCGGGTTTCCAAGAGACCCAGTACTTC.